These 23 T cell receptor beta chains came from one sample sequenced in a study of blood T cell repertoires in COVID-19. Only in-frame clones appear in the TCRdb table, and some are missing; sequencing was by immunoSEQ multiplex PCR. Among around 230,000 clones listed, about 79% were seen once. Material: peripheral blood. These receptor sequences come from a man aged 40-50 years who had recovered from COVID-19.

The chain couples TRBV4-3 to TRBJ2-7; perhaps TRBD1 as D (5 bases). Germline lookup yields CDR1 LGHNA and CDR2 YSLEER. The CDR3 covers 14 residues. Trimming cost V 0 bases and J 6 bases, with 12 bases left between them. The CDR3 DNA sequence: TGCGCCAGCAGCCAAGATTTCAGGGAAGGCGAGCAGTACTTC. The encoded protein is CASSQDFREGEQYF.

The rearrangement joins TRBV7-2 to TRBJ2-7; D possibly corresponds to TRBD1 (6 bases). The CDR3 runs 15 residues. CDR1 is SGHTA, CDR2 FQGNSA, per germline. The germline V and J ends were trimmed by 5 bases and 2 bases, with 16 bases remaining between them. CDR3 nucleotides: TGTGCCAGCAGCCCCAACAGGGTTTCCCCCTACGAGCAGTACTTC. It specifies CASSPNRVSPYEQYF.

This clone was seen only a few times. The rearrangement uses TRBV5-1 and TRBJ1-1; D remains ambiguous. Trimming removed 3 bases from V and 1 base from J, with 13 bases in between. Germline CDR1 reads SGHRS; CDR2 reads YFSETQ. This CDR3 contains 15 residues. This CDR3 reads CASSYSPGQNTEAFF. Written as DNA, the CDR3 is TGCGCCAGCAGCTACTCCCCAGGCCAGAACACTGAAGCTTTCTTT.

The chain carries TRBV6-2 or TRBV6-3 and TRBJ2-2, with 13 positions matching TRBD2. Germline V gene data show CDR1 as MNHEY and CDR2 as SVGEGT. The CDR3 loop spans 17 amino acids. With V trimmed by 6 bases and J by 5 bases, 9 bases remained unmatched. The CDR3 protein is CASSHAGTSGITGELFF. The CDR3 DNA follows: TGTGCCAGCAGCCATGCTGGGACTAGCGGGATTACCGGGGAGCTGTTTTTT.

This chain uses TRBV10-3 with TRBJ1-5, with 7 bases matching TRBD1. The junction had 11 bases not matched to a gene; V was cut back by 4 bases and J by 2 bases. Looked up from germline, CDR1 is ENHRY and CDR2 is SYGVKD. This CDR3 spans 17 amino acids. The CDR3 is CAISAGIYGQGNQPQHF. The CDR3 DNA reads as TGTGCCATCAGTGCGGGGATTTATGGACAGGGCAATCAGCCCCAGCATTTT.

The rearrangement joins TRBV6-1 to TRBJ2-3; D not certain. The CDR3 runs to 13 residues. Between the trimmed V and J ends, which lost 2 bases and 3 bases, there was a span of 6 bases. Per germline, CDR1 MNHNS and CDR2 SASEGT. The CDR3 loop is CASSEQWTDTQYF. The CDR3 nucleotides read TGTGCCAGCAGTGAACAGTGGACAGATACGCAGTATTTT.

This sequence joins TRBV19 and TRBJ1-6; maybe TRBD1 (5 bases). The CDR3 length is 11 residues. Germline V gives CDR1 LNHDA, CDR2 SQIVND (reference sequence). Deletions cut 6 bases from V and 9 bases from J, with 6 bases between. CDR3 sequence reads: CASRGGSPLHF. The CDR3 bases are TGTGCCAGTAGGGGGGGTTCACCCCTCCACTTT.

The CDR3 sequence: CASGLWGGVVWREGTPDTQYF. The CDR3, as DNA: TGTGCTAGTGGTTTGTGGGGAGGAGTCGTTTGGCGGGAGGGGACTCCAGATACGCAGTATTTT. The chain uses TRBV12-5 and TRBJ2-3; the match to TRBD2 covers 9 bases. The CDR3 has 21 amino acids. Germline V gene sequence: CDR1 LGHNT, CDR2 FRNRAP. Losses at the gene ends were 2 bases for V and 4 bases for J; bases not matched to a gene: 22.

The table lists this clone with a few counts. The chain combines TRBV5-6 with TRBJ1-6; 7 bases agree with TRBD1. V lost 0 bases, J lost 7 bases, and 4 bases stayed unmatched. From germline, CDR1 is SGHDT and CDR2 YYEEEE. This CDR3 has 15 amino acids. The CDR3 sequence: CASSLGGTVNSPLHF. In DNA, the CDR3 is TGTGCCAGCAGCTTGGGGGGGACAGTAAATTCACCCCTCCACTTT.

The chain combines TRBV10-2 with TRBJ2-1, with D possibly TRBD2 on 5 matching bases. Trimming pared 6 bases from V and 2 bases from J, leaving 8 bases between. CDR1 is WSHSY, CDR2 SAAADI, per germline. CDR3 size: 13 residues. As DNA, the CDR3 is TGCGCCAGCAGCGCCGGGGCCTACAATGAGCAGTTCTTC. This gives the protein CASSAGAYNEQFF.

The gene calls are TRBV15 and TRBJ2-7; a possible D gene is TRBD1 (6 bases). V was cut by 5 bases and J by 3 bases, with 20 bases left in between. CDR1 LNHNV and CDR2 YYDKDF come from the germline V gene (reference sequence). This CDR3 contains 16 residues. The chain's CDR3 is CATSRTTGTMNYEQYF. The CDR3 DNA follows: TGTGCCACCAGCCGAACCACAGGGACAATGAACTACGAGCAGTACTTC.

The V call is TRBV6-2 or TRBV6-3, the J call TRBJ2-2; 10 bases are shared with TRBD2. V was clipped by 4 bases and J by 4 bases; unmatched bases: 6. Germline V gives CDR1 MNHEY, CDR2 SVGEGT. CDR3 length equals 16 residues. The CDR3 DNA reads TGTGCCAGCAGTTCCGGGACTAGCGCAATCACCGGGGAGCTGTTTTTT. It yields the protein CASSSGTSAITGELFF.

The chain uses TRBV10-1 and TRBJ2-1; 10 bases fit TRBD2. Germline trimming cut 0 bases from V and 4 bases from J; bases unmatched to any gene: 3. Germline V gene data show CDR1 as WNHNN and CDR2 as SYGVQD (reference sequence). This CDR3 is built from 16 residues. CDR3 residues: CASSESRAGGYNEQFF. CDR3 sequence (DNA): TGCGCCAGCAGTGAGTCGAGAGCGGGGGGGTACAATGAGCAGTTCTTC.

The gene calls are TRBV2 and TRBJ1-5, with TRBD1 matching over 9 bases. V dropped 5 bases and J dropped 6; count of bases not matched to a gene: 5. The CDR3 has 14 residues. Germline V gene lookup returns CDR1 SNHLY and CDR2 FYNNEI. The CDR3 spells CASSLQGARQPQHF. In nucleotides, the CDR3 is TGTGCCAGCAGTTTACAGGGGGCGCGTCAGCCCCAGCATTTT.

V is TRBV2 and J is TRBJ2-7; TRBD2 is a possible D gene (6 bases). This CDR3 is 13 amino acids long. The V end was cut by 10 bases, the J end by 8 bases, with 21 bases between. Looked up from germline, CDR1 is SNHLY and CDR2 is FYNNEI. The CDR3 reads CATHWEAGWKQYF. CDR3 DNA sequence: TGTGCCACTCACTGGGAGGCAGGGTGGAAGCAGTACTTC.

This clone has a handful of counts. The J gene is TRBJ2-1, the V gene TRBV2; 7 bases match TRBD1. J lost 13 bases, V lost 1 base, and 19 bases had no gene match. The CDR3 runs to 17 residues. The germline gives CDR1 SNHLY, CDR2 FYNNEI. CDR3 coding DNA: TGTGCCAGCAGTGAAGGGTTGGCCAGGGGGATTAGGACGCGTCAGTTCTTC. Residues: CASSEGLARGIRTRQFF.

In nucleotides, the CDR3 is TGTGCCAGCAGCCGGAGCGGGGGGACTTCGGGAGAGCAGTACTTC. Translated: CASSRSGGTSGEQYF. This sequence joins TRBV7-8 and TRBJ2-7; 9 bases match TRBD2. The trim removed 5 bases at V and 7 bases at J, leaving 12 bases unmatched. The V gene's germline CDR1 is SGHVS and CDR2 FQNEAQ. The CDR3 runs to 15 residues.

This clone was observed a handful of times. In DNA, the CDR3 is TGTGCCAGCAGTGACGGTCAGGGGGCAAGATTGGAAGCTTTCTTT. Its protein is CASSDGQGARLEAFF. V gene TRBV2 combines with J gene TRBJ1-1, with 8 bases lining up with TRBD1. Per germline, CDR1 SNHLY and CDR2 FYNNEI. CDR3 size: 15 residues. With 3 bases clipped from V and 8 bases from J, the junction kept 11 bases outside the gene matches.

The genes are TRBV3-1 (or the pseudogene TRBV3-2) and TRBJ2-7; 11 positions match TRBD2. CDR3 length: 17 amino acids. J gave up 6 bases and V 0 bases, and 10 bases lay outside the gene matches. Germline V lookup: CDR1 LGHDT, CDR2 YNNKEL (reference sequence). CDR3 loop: CASSQDSSGRPHGEQYF. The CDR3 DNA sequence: TGTGCCAGCAGCCAAGACTCTAGCGGGAGGCCTCATGGCGAGCAGTACTTC.

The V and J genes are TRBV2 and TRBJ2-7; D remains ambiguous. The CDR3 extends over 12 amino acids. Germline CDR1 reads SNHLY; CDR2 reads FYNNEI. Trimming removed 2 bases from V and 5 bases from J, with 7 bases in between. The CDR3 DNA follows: TGTGCCAGCAGTGAACTTACAAACGAGCAGTACTTC. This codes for CASSELTNEQYF. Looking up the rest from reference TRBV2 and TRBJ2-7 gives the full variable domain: EPEVTQTPSHQVTQMGQEVILRCVPISNHLYFYWYRQILGQKVEFLVSFYNNEISEKSEIFDDQFSVERPDGSNFTLKIRSTKLEDSAMYFCASSELTNEQYFGPGTRLTVT.

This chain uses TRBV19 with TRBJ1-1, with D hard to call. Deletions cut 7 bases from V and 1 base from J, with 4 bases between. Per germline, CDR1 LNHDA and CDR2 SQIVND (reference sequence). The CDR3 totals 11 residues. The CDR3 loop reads CASNQNTEAFF. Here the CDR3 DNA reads TGTGCCAGTAATCAGAACACTGAAGCTTTCTTT.

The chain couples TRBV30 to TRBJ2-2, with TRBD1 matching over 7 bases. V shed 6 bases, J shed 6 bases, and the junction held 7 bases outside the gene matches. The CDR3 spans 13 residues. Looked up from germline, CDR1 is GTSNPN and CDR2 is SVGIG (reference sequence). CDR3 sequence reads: CACPPTGSGELFF. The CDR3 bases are TGTGCCTGTCCTCCGACAGGGTCCGGGGAGCTGTTTTTT. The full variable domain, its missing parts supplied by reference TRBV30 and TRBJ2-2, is SQTIHQWPATLVQPVGSPLSLECTVEGTSNPNLYWYRQAAGRGLQLLFYSVGIGQISSEVPQNLSASRPQDRQFILSSKKLLLSDSGFYLCACPPTGSGELFFGEGSRLTVL.

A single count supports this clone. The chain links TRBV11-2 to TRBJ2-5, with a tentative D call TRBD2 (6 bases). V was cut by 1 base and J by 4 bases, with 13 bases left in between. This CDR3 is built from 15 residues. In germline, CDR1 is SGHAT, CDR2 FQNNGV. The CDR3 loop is CASSLVGGGGETQYF. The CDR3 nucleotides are TGTGCCAGCAGCTTAGTCGGGGGTGGAGGAGAGACCCAGTACTTC. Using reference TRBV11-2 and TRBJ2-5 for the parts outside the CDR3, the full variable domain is EAGVAQSPRYKIIEKRQSVAFWCNPISGHATLYWYQQILGQGPKLLIQFQNNGVVDDSQLPKDRFSAERLKGVDSTLKIQPAKLEDSAVYLCASSLVGGGGETQYFGPGTRLLVL.